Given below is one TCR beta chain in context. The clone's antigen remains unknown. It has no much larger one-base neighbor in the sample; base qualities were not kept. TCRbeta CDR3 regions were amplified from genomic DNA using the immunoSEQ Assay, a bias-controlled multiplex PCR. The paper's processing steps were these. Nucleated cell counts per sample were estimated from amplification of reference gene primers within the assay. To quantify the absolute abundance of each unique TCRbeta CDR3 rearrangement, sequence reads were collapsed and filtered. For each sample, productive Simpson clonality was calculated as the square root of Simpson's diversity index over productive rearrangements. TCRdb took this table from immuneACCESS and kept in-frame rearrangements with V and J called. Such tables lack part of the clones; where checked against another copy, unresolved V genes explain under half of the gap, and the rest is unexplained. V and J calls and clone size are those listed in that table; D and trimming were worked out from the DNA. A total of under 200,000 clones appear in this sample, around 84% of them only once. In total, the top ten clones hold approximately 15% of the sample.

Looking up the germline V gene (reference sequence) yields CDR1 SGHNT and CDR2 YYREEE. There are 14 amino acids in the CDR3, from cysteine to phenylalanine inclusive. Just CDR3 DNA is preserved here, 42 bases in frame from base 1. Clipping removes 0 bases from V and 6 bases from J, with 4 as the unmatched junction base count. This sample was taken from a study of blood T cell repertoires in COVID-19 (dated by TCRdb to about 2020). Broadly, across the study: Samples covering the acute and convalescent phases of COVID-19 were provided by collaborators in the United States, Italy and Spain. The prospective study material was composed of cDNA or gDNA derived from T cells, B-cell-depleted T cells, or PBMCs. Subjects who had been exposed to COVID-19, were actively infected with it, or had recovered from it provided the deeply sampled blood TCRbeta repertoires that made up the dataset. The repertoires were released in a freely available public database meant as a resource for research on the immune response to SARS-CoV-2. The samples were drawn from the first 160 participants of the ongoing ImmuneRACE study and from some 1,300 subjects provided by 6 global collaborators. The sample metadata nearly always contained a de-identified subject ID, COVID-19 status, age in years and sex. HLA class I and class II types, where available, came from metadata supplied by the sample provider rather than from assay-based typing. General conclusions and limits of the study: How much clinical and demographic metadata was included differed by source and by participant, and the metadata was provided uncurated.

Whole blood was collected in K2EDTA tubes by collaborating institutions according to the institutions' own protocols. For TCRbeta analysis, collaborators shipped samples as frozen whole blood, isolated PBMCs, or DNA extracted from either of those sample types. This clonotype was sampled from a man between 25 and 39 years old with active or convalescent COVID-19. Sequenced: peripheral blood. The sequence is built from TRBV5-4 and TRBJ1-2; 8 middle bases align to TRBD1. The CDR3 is CASSLDRGNDGYTF. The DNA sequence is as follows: TGTGCCAGCAGCTTGGACAGGGGGAACGATGGCTACACCTTC.